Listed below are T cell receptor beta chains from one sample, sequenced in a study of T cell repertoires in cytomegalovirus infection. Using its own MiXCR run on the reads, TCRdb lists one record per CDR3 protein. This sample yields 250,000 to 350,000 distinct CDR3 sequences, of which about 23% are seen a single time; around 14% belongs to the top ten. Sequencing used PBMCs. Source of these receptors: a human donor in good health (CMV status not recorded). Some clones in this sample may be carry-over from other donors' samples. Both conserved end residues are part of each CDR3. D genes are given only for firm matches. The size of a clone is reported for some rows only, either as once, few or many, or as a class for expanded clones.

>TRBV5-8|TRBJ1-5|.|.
TGTGCCAGCAGCTTGGATCGGGGGTTAAAGAATCAGCCCCAGCATTTT
CASSLDRGLKNQPQHF
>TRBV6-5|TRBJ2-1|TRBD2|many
TGTGCCAGCAGTAAGGGACTAGCGGGGAGTCCACAGTTCTTC
CASSKGLAGSPQFF
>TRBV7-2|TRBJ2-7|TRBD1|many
TGTGCCAGCAGCTTAGCGACGGGACAGGGGCCCCGCTCCTACGAGCAGTACTTC
CASSLATGQGPRSYEQYF
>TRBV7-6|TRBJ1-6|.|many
TGTGCCAGCAGCTTTAAGGGAGACGGTGGCCTCCACTTT
CASSFKGDGGLHF
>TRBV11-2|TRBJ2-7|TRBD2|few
TGTGCCAGCAGCTTAGATCCCGCCGGGAGGGGATACGAGCAGTACTTC
CASSLDPAGRGYEQYF
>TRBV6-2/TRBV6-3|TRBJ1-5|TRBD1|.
TGTGCCAGCAGTTACGGGCAGGGGGCTCAGCCCCAGCATTTT
CASSYGQGAQPQHF
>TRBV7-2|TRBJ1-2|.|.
TGTGCCAGCAGCTTAACGGGGCGCTGGGATGGCTACACCTTC
CASSLTGRWDGYTF
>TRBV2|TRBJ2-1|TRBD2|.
TGTGCCAGCAGTCTCCCTGCGCGGGGGGGCCCGGATGAGCAGTTCTTC
CASSLPARGGPDEQFF
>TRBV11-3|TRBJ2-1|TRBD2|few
TGTGCCAGCAGCCTAGGGACTAGCGTTGACAATGAGCAGTTCTTC
CASSLGTSVDNEQFF
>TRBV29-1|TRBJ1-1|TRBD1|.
TGCAGCGTCCAGTTCAGGGGGCCGAACACTGAAGCTTTCTTT
CSVQFRGPNTEAFF
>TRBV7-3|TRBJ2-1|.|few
TGTGCCAGCAGCTTGTACACCGGGGCGTCCTACAATGAGCAGTTCTTC
CASSLYTGASYNEQFF
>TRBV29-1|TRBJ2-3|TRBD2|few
TGCAGCGTTGTTCCCCCTTTTAGCGGGAGGGAAGATACGCAGTATTTT
CSVVPPFSGREDTQYF
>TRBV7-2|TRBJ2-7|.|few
TGTGCCAGCAGTGCGCAGGGTGCCTCTTACGAGCAGTACTTC
CASSAQGASYEQYF